This T cell receptor (beta chain) stems from a study of cytomegalovirus exposure and HLA in healthy donors. Overall study results and limits: Most TCR sequences were seen very rarely across donors, but some public TCRs occurred in many. Relative to equally common others, HLA-associated TCR beta chains showed greater clonal expansion in a later analysis.

The germline gives CDR1 SGHDT, CDR2 YYEEEE. The CDR3 is 15 amino acids. With 4 bases removed from V and 3 bases from J, the gap between germline ends came to 13 bases. Concerning this clone: What it recognizes is unknown.

The PCR used 60 Vbeta and 13 Jbeta primers. The repertoire was sequenced with immunoSEQ multiplex PCR; TCRdb's copy has only in-frame clones and lacks some. The table lists 130,000 to 150,000 clones. The chain is built from TRBV5-6 and TRBJ2-2; D is unclear. Sequencing input: PBMCs. This receptor was identified in a man in his forties in good health and CMV-seronegative. CDR3 DNA: TGTGCCAGCAGCGAAATAAGCTACGACACCGGGGAGCTGTTTTTT. Protein sequence: CASSEISYDTGELFF.